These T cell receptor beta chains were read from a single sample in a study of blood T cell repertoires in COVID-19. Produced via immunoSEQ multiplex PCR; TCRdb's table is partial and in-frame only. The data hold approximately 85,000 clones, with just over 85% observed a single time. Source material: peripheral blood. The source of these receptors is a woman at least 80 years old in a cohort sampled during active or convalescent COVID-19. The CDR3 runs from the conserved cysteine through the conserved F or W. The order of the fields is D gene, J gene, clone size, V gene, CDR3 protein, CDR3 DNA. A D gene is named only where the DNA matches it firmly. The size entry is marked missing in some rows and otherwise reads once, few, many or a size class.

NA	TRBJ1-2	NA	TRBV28	CASTTSRSYGYTF	TGTGCCAGCACCACGTCTAGGTCCTATGGCTACACCTTC
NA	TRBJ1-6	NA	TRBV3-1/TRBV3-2	CASSPPQVGSSPLHF	TGTGCCAGCAGTCCCCCCCAAGTTGGGAGTTCACCCCTCCACTTT
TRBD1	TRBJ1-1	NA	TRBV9	CASSSGGMDTEAFF	TGTGCCAGCAGCTCAGGGGGCATGGACACTGAAGCTTTCTTT
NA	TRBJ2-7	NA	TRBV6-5	CASSYSISLPFYEQYF	TGTGCCAGCAGTTACTCGATCAGTCTTCCCTTCTACGAGCAGTACTTC
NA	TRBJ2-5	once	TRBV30	CAWSVGGLQETQYF	TGTGCCTGGAGTGTAGGAGGATTACAAGAGACCCAGTACTTC
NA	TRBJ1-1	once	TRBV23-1	CASSLFPVNTEAFF	TGCGCCAGCTCTCTATTCCCCGTGAACACTGAAGCTTTCTTT
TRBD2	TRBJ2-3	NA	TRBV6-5	CASSYRPGLSTDTQYF	TGTGCCAGCAGTTACCGCCCGGGACTAAGCACAGATACGCAGTATTTT
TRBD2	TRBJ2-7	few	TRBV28	CASSLIRLADSSYEQYF	TGTGCCAGCAGTTTAATTCGACTAGCAGACTCTTCCTACGAGCAGTACTTC
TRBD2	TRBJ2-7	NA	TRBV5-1	CASSLELAGVPEQYF	TGCGCCAGCAGCTTGGAGCTAGCGGGAGTACCCGAGCAGTACTTC
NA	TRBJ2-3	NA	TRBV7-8	CASGIDPSTDTQYF	TGTGCCAGCGGCATTGATCCTAGCACAGATACGCAGTATTTT
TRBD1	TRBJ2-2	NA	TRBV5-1	CASSLKWTGTNTGELFF	TGCGCCAGCAGCCTAAAATGGACAGGGACGAACACCGGGGAGCTGTTTTTT
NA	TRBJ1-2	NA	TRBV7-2	CAGTRFGQTNYGYTF	TGTGCCGGCACACGGTTTGGACAGACTAACTATGGCTACACCTTC
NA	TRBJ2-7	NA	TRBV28	CASREATYEQYF	TGTGCCAGCAGGGAGGCGACCTACGAGCAGTACTTC
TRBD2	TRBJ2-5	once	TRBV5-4	CASSFVTGGSETQYF	TGTGCCAGCAGCTTCGTAACGGGAGGCTCGGAGACCCAGTACTTC
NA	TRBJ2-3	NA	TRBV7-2	CASSAGRGDTQYF	TGTGCCAGCAGCGCGGGAAGGGGTGATACGCAGTATTTT
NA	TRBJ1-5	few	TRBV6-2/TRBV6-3	CASSRSIGPQHF	TGTGCCAGCAGTCGTTCTATTGGGCCCCAGCATTTT
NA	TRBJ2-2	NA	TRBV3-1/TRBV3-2	CASSQGHPNTGELFF	TGTGCCAGCAGCCAAGGGCACCCGAACACCGGGGAGCTGTTTTTT
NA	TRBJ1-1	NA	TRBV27	CASSLNQANTEAFF	TGTGCCAGCAGTTTAAATCAGGCGAACACTGAAGCTTTCTTT
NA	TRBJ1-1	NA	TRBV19	CASSFGGTGTEAFF	TGTGCCAGTAGTTTTGGGGGGACTGGCACTGAAGCTTTCTTT
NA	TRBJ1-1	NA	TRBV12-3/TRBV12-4	CASKPTVNTEAFF	TGTGCCAGCAAGCCCACAGTGAACACTGAAGCTTTCTTT
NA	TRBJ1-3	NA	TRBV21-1	CASSARWGQGLGNTIYF	TGTGCCAGCAGCGCCCGGTGGGGACAGGGCTTAGGAAACACCATATATTTT
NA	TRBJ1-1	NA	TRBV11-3	CASSLDVSTEAFF	TGTGCCAGCAGCTTAGACGTGTCCACTGAAGCTTTCTTT
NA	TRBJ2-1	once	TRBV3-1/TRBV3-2	CASSGDSNNEQFF	TGTGCCAGCAGTGGGGACTCCAACAATGAGCAGTTCTTC
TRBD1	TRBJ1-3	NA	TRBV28	CASSGGTGAISGNTIYF	TGTGCCAGCAGCGGTGGGACAGGGGCAATCTCTGGAAACACCATATATTTT
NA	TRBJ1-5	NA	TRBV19	CASSIGAAGLGNQPQHF	TGTGCCAGTAGTATAGGGGCGGCAGGGTTGGGGAATCAGCCCCAGCATTTT
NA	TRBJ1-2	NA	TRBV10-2	CASSDGLNYGYTF	TGCGCCAGCAGTGACGGGTTGAACTATGGCTACACCTTC
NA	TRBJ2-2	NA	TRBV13	CASRVLGPTGELFF	TGTGCCAGCAGGGTGTTGGGGCCCACCGGGGAGCTGTTTTTT
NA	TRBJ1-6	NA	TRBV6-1	CASSEDWYEGSYNSPLHF	TGTGCCAGCAGTGAAGACTGGTATGAGGGCTCCTATAATTCACCCCTCCACTTT
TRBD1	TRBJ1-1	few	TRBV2	CASSRTGGASRVNTEAFF	TGTGCCAGCAGTAGGACAGGGGGCGCGAGTCGAGTGAACACTGAAGCTTTCTTT
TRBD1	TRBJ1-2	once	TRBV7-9	CASSLRTGGSWGYTF	TGTGCCAGCAGCTTAAGGACAGGGGGCAGTTGGGGCTACACCTTC
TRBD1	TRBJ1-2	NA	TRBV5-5	CASSLDLGQGDYGYTF	TGTGCCAGCAGCTTGGATCTGGGACAGGGGGACTATGGCTACACCTTC
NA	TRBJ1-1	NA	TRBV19	CAVGPGDTEAFF	TGTGCCGTGGGACCAGGGGACACTGAAGCTTTCTTT
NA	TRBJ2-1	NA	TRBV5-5	CASSLASGHYNEQFF	TGTGCCAGCAGCTTGGCCAGCGGCCACTACAATGAGCAGTTCTTC
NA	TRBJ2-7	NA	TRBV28	CASSIIKEYEQYF	TGTGCCAGCAGCATCATAAAGGAGTACGAGCAGTACTTC
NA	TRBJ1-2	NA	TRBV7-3	CASSLNSLTNYGYTF	TGTGCCAGCAGCTTAAACAGTCTAACTAACTATGGCTACACCTTC
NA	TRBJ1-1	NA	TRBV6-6	CASSYSLNTEAFF	TGTGCCAGCAGTTATAGTTTGAACACTGAAGCTTTCTTT
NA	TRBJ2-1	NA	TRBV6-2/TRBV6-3	CASSPMGQFSFF	TGTGCCAGCAGCCCAATGGGCCAGTTTTCGTTCTTC
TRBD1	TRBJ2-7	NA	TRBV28	CASSLAGGSYEQYF	TGTGCCAGCAGTTTAGCAGGGGGCTCCTACGAGCAGTACTTC
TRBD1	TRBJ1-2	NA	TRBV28	CASRGDRTNYGYTF	TGTGCCAGCAGGGGGGACAGGACAAACTATGGCTACACCTTC
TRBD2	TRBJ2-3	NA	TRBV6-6	CASSLPGGLDTQYF	TGTGCCAGCAGCCTGCCGGGAGGATTAGATACGCAGTATTTT
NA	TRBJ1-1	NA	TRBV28	CASTPGGRNTEAFF	TGTGCCAGCACCCCGGGAGGGAGGAACACTGAAGCTTTCTTT
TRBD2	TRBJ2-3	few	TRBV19	CASSFSGRVADTQYF	TGTGCCAGTAGTTTTAGCGGGAGGGTAGCAGATACGCAGTATTTT
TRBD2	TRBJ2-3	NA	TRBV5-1	CASSQLAGGPGETDTQYF	TGCGCCAGCAGCCAGTTAGCGGGAGGGCCTGGAGAAACAGATACGCAGTATTTT
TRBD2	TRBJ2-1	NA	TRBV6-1	CASSEGAGGAYNEQFF	TGTGCCAGCAGTGAAGGGGCGGGAGGAGCCTACAATGAGCAGTTCTTC
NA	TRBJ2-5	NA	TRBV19	CASSVQTSWETQYF	TGTGCCAGTAGTGTACAGACTAGTTGGGAGACCCAGTACTTC
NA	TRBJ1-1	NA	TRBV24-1	CATSDPMNTEAFF	TGTGCCACCAGTGACCCCATGAACACTGAAGCTTTCTTT
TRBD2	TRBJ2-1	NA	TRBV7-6	CASRGGTSGRGEQFF	TGTGCCAGCAGAGGCGGGACTAGCGGGAGAGGGGAGCAGTTCTTC
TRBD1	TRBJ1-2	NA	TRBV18	CASSRPGQVVPNYGYTF	TGTGCCAGCTCACGACCGGGACAGGTCGTTCCTAACTATGGCTACACCTTC
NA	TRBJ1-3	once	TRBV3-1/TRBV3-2	CASSQGVAGVGNTIYF	TGTGCCAGCAGCCAAGGGGTCGCGGGGGTTGGAAACACCATATATTTT
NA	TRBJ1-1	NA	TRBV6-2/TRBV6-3	CASSWALGYTEAFF	TGTGCCAGCAGCTGGGCCCTGGGCTACACTGAAGCTTTCTTT
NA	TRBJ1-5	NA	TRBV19	CASSQGPRGYSNQPQHF	TGTGCCAGTAGTCAGGGACCGCGGGGATATAGCAATCAGCCCCAGCATTTT
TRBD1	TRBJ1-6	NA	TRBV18	CASSTGTGGASPPLHF	TGTGCCAGCTCAACTGGGACAGGGGGCGCATCCCCACCCCTCCACTTT
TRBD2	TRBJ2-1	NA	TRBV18	CASSPTVTGTSGISYNEQFF	TGTGCCAGCTCACCGACGGTCACCGGGACTAGCGGGATCTCCTACAATGAGCAGTTCTTC
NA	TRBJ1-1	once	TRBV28	CASSLNQVEAFF	TGTGCCAGCAGTTTAAACCAGGTTGAAGCTTTCTTT
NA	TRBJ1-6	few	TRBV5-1	CASSSGRTGSLHF	TGCGCCAGCAGCTCAGGCCGAACGGGGTCCCTCCACTTT
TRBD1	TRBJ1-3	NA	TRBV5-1	CASSLGQGASGNTIYF	TGCGCCAGCAGCTTGGGTCAGGGGGCATCTGGAAACACCATATATTTT
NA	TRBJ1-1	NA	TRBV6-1	CASRLEENTEAFF	TGTGCCAGCAGACTCGAAGAGAACACTGAAGCTTTCTTT
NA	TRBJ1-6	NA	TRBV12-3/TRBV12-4	CASSSGNSPLHF	TGTGCCAGCAGTTCGGGTAATTCACCCCTCCACTTT